The present TCR beta chain was sequenced within a study of blood T cells in healthy people across ages. Healthy individuals of Caucasian origin from Russia, aged roughly 6 to 100, served as donors. There were at least 5 micrograms of total RNA extracted from every sample. Sample-barcoded 5' priming and a J-beta primer mix drove a second PCR of 7 to 11 cycles. TCRdb redid the calling of the 5' RACE reads with MiXCR, one entry per CDR3 protein. The data contain about 730,000 distinct CDR3 sequences, roughly 47% of them singletons. In the case of this clonotype: A junction end diverges from the germline sequence, so it may reflect a read error.

Germline V gene lookup returns CDR1 SGHVS and CDR2 FNYEAQ. The CDR3 has 16 amino acids. The receptor was isolated from an older woman in good health. The specimen sequenced was blood. The V gene is TRBV7-6, the J gene TRBJ2-1; D is unresolved. The CDR3 region has the DNA TGTGCCAGCAGCTTAGTAAGAGACTTCTCCTACAATAAGCAGTTCTTC. Its protein is CASSLVRDFSYNKQFF.